The 14 T cell receptor beta chains given below trace back to one sample, sequenced in a study of cytomegalovirus exposure and HLA in healthy donors. This PCR relied on a set of 60 Vbeta primers and 13 Jbeta primers. TCRdb's copy holds only in-frame clones and misses some; the assay was immunoSEQ multiplex PCR. The profile shows about 120,000 clones, around three quarters of them singletons. Sequenced material: PBMCs. These receptors all come from a man in his thirties or forties in good health and CMV-seropositive.

The chain is built from TRBV5-1 and TRBJ1-4; D is possibly TRBD1 (6 bases). V dropped 0 bases and J dropped 0 bases, with 15 bases sitting between them. In germline, CDR1 is SGHRS, CDR2 YFSETQ. The CDR3 has 18 amino acids. CDR3 nucleotides: TGCGCCAGCAGCTTGGGAGGACAGACACATGCAACTAATGAAAAACTGTTTTTT. Translation gives CASSLGGQTHATNEKLFF.

This chain links TRBV19 with TRBJ2-5; D possibly corresponds to TRBD2 (6 bases). CDR1 LNHDA and CDR2 SQIVND come from the germline V gene (reference sequence). V was trimmed by 5 bases and J by 4 bases, leaving 17 bases between them. The length of the CDR3 is 15 residues. The CDR3 loop is CASSPGTRGTETQYF. The CDR3 region has the DNA TGTGCCAGTAGTCCGGGGACTCGGGGGACAGAGACCCAGTACTTC.

The chain uses TRBV4-2 and TRBJ1-1; perhaps TRBD1 as D (5 bases). CDR3 length: 15 amino acids. Trimming pared 0 bases from V and 11 bases from J, leaving 19 bases between. CDR1 and CDR2 from the germline V gene are LGHNA and YNFKEQ. CDR3 amino acids: CASSQEGSGGVGAFF. The CDR3 nucleotides are TGTGCCAGCAGCCAAGAGGGGTCGGGAGGGGTAGGGGCTTTCTTT.

The genes are TRBV9 and TRBJ2-4, with a possible D match to TRBD1 (6 bases). CDR1 and CDR2 (germline): SGDLS, YYNGEE. The CDR3 contains 14 residues. V dropped 2 bases and J dropped 6 bases, with 12 bases sitting between them. CDR3 DNA: TGTGCCAGCAGCGTCATGGAACAGGGAAACATTCAGTACTTC. This encodes CASSVMEQGNIQYF.

The rearrangement uses TRBV7-6 and TRBJ1-1; D remains ambiguous. The CDR3 consists of 14 residues. The V gene's germline CDR1 is SGHVS and CDR2 FNYEAQ. Trimming left V 2 bases short and J 3 bases short, with 10 bases between. CDR3 amino acids: CASSLSGRYTEAFF. CDR3 sequence (DNA): TGTGCCAGCAGCTTAAGTGGCAGATACACTGAAGCTTTCTTT.

The V and J genes are TRBV9 and TRBJ2-3; D remains ambiguous. Deletions cut 0 bases from V and 4 bases from J, with 18 bases between. The CDR3 spans 17 residues. CDR1 and CDR2 (germline): SGDLS, YYNGEE. The CDR3 region has the DNA TGTGCCAGCAGCGTAGATAGTCGGTTTTTCAACCCAGATACGCAGTATTTT. This encodes CASSVDSRFFNPDTQYF.

The rearrangement joins TRBV30 to TRBJ2-1; D might be TRBD2 (6 bases). CDR1 GTSNPN and CDR2 SVGIG come from the germline V gene (reference sequence). V lost 4 bases to trimming and J lost 10 bases, with 14 bases between them. There are 12 residues in the CDR3. CDR3 DNA sequence: TGTGCCTGGACCACTACGGGGGTCGAGCAGTTCTTC. It codes for CAWTTTGVEQFF.

The chain recombines TRBV4-1 with TRBJ2-7, with a weak D call TRBD1 (5 bases). The ends were cut back, 4 bases at V and 0 bases at J, with 13 bases in the middle. The CDR3 runs to 15 residues. The germline V gene has CDR1 MGHRA and CDR2 YSYEKL. CDR3 in DNA: TGCGCCAGCAGCCCTCATACCCAGGGCTCCTACGAGCAGTACTTC. Its protein is CASSPHTQGSYEQYF.

The CDR3 sequence: CASSLAGSATGELFF. Written as DNA, the CDR3 is TGTGCCAGCAGCTTAGCGGGCTCAGCAACCGGGGAGCTGTTTTTT. The chain carries TRBV7-6 and TRBJ2-2; D gene uncertain. Germline CDR1 reads SGHVS; CDR2 reads FNYEAQ. V lost 0 bases and J lost 5, with 10 bases in between. CDR3 length: 15 amino acids.

The chain uses TRBV6-5 and TRBJ1-4; 7 nucleotides match TRBD1. Trimming took 6 bases from V and 13 from J; bases not matched to a gene: 11. Germline V gene lookup returns CDR1 MNHEY and CDR2 SVGAGI. The CDR3 spans 13 residues. CDR3 sequence: CASRKQGTQSLFF. Written as DNA, the CDR3 is TGTGCCAGCAGAAAACAGGGGACTCAATCACTGTTTTTT.

J is TRBJ2-7 and V is TRBV7-2, with a weak D call TRBD2 (5 bases). This CDR3 has 14 amino acids. V lost 1 base, J lost 4 bases, and 11 bases lay in between. Germline V gives CDR1 SGHTA, CDR2 FQGNSA. In DNA form, the CDR3 reads TGTGCCAGCAGCTTAGGTCCGGGGATTTACGAGCAGTACTTC. Translation: CASSLGPGIYEQYF.

This clone was recorded only once. The rearrangement joins TRBV6-1 to TRBJ2-1; 7 nucleotides align to TRBD2. V shed 3 bases, J shed 4 bases, and the junction held 6 bases outside the gene matches. The germline gives CDR1 MNHNS, CDR2 SASEGT. There are 15 residues in the CDR3. The CDR3 reads CASSDLAASYNEQFF. The CDR3 bases are TGTGCCAGCAGTGATCTAGCGGCCTCTTACAATGAGCAGTTCTTC.

The count of this clone is one. V gene TRBV6-5 combines with J gene TRBJ1-2; TRBD1 matches 9 bases. This CDR3 spans 16 amino acids. Germline V lookup: CDR1 MNHEY, CDR2 SVGAGI. V trimming: 0 bases; J trimming: 6 bases; junction bases outside the gene matches: 8. This CDR3 is CASSYSASNRGHGYTF. CDR3 nucleotides: TGTGCCAGCAGTTACTCAGCCTCCAACAGGGGGCATGGCTACACCTTC.

DNA for the CDR3: TGTGCCAGCAGCGTACTAGCGGGAGGGGAGACCCAGTACTTC. Translation gives CASSVLAGGETQYF. V and J are TRBV5-5 and TRBJ2-5; 13 bases are a match to TRBD2. This CDR3 is built from 14 residues. The V gene end was trimmed by 4 bases and the J gene end by 5 bases; junction bases not matched to a gene: 2. CDR1 is SGHKS and CDR2 is YYEKEE in the germline V gene (reference sequence).